This note documents a single T cell receptor (beta chain) sequence. Its antigen remains unidentified. Assay used: immunoSEQ multiplex PCR; TCRdb lists only in-frame clones, some missing. The sample has 300,000 to 400,000 clones, roughly 88% seen once; the top ten hold around 0.8%. This sample was taken from a study of cytomegalovirus exposure and HLA in healthy donors. Study information: It was reported in a later analysis that the same platform had been used for the 120 validation repertoires as for the roughly 700 first-cohort repertoires.

V lost 5 bases and J lost 4; bases outside the gene matches: 7. Germline V gene lookup returns CDR1 SGHVS and CDR2 FNYEAQ. The CDR3 is 15 amino acids. Whole-study findings and limits: According to reports, the classifier identified cytomegalovirus status with high specificity and sensitivity. The study recorded 150 to 200 TCR beta chains that were cytomegalovirus-associated. TCR sequences were mostly rare, though some public TCRs occurred in many donors.

The chain combines TRBV7-6 with TRBJ2-3; 9 bases fit TRBD2. The clonotype was recovered from a woman aged 18 to 35 in good health and CMV-seronegative. Material for sequencing was PBMCs. This chain's CDR3 is CASSLRRGGPDTQYF. The CDR3 nucleotides read TGTGCCAGCAGCCTACGGCGGGGGGGCCCAGATACGCAGTATTTT.